Listed here are 17 T cell receptor beta chains from one sample, sequenced in a study of ipilimumab plus nivolumab after autologous stem cell transplantation. Method: immunoSEQ multiplex PCR; TCRdb's copy keeps in-frame clones and lacks some. The sample has roughly 16,000 clones, over 75% seen once; the top ten hold approximately 20%. Source: PBMCs, taken in a trial of ipilimumab plus nivolumab as post-transplant consolidation. The origin of the receptors is a male donor with diffuse large B-cell lymphoma.

This chain links TRBV9 with TRBJ1-2; D is uncertain. There are 12 residues in the CDR3. Germline CDR1 reads SGDLS; CDR2 reads YYNGEE. Between the trimmed V and J ends, which lost 3 bases and 5 bases, there was a span of 8 bases. The CDR3 reads CASSANRYGYTF. The CDR3 DNA reads TGTGCCAGCAGCGCCAATAGGTATGGCTACACCTTC.

V and J are TRBV2 and TRBJ1-2; D not resolved. This CDR3 contains 14 residues. In germline, CDR1 is SNHLY, CDR2 FYNNEI. The V gene lost 2 bases and the J gene lost 5 bases, with 12 bases spanning the gap. CDR3 sequence (DNA): TGTGCCAGCAGTGAACAGAAGATTGGTTATGGCTACACCTTC. This translates into CASSEQKIGYGYTF.

This clone was seen a single time. J is TRBJ2-1 and V is TRBV27, with TRBD2 matching 12 bases. CDR1 and CDR2 (germline): MNHEY, SMNVEV (reference sequence). Trimming removed 3 bases from V and 2 bases from J; junction bases left unmatched: 2. CDR3 length: 16 residues. The CDR3 loop reads CASSFSSGRAYNEQFF. CDR3 DNA sequence: TGTGCCAGCAGTTTCTCTAGCGGGAGGGCCTACAATGAGCAGTTCTTC.

The chain links TRBV9 to TRBJ1-6; 9 positions match TRBD1. Germline CDR1 reads SGDLS; CDR2 reads YYNGEE. V dropped 0 bases and J dropped 7; count of bases not matched to a gene: 2. This CDR3 is 15 amino acids long. The CDR3 spells CASSVATGGNSPLHF. The CDR3 DNA reads as TGTGCCAGCAGCGTAGCCACAGGGGGCAATTCACCCCTCCACTTT.

The V and J genes are TRBV4-1 and TRBJ1-1, with a possible D match to TRBD1 (5 bases). Germline loops: CDR1 MGHRA, CDR2 YSYEKL. The ends were cut back, 1 base at V and 5 bases at J, with 17 bases in the middle. The CDR3 extends over 16 amino acids. DNA for the CDR3: TGCGCCAGCAGCCAAGCAATTGGAGCGGGGGAAACTGAAGCTTTCTTT. This sequence encodes CASSQAIGAGETEAFF.

The rearrangement uses TRBV5-1 and TRBJ1-4, with TRBD1 matching over 9 bases. The germline CDR1 and CDR2 sequences are SGHRS and YFSETQ. CDR3 length equals 14 residues. V lost 4 bases to trimming and J lost 7 bases; unmatched junction nucleotides: 5. The CDR3 is CASSVTGGVEKLFF. As DNA, the CDR3 is TGCGCCAGCAGCGTGACAGGGGGAGTTGAAAAACTGTTTTTT. Full variable domain (outside the CDR3, taken from reference TRBV5-1 and TRBJ1-4): KAGVTQTPRYLIKTRGQQVTLSCSPISGHRSVSWYQQTPGQGLQFLFEYFSETQRNKGNFPGRFSGRQFSNSRSEMNVSTLELGDSALYLCASSVTGGVEKLFFGSGTQLSVL.

Comments on this clone: Mismatch with germline at one junction end may stem from a read error. Other nucleotide sequences from this sample produce the same CDR3. This chain uses TRBV11-2 with TRBJ2-7; 9 bases fit TRBD1. The CDR3 length is 15 residues. Germline CDR1 SGHAT, CDR2 FQNNGV. The CDR3 sequence is CASRPGQGLPYEQYF. CDR3 bases: TGTGCTAGCAGACCCGGACAGGGGCTCCCCTACGAGCAGTACTTC.

The chain has TRBV7-6 and TRBJ2-3; 7 nucleotides line up with TRBD2. The CDR3 is made up of 16 amino acids. Trimming at V came to 2 bases and at J to 2 bases, leaving 7 bases not matched to a gene. From germline, CDR1 is SGHVS and CDR2 FNYEAQ. The CDR3 here is CASSLNLAAITDTQYF. The CDR3 region has the DNA TGTGCCAGCAGCTTAAATCTAGCGGCCATCACAGATACGCAGTATTTT.

V is TRBV7-8 and J is TRBJ1-2; D uncertain. The CDR3 has 16 amino acids. V was trimmed by 5 bases and J by 4 bases, leaving 20 bases between them. Germline CDR1 and CDR2: SGHVS and FQNEAQ. The CDR3 coding sequence is TGTGCCAGCAGCCCCTTTCGTCAGGCCACCTTCTATGGCTACACCTTC. It codes for CASSPFRQATFYGYTF.

CDR3: CASSLVGQGVPNTEAFF. In DNA, the CDR3 is TGTGCCAGCAGCTTAGTAGGTCAGGGGGTTCCGAACACTGAAGCTTTCTTT. The chain is built from TRBV7-2 and TRBJ1-1; 7 bases fit TRBD1. Trimming cost V 1 base and J 1 base; bases outside gene matches: 9. There are 17 residues in the CDR3. Germline CDR1 SGHTA, CDR2 FQGNSA.

DNA for the CDR3: TGTGCCAGTAGTCCGACTAGCAACTTCTACGAGCAGTACTTC. This codes for CASSPTSNFYEQYF. The J gene is TRBJ2-7, the V gene TRBV19; TRBD2 matches at 7 bases. Trimming took 5 bases from V and 3 from J; bases not matched to a gene: 7. The CDR3 length is 14 residues. CDR1 and CDR2 (germline): LNHDA, SQIVND (reference sequence). Together with reference TRBV19 and TRBJ2-7, the CDR3 gives the full variable domain: DGGITQSPKYLFRKEGQNVTLSCEQNLNHDAMYWYRQDPGQGLRLIYYSQIVNDFQKGDIAEGYSVSREKKESFPLTVTSAQKNPTAFYLCASSPTSNFYEQYFGPGTRLTVT.

This chain uses TRBV6-1 with TRBJ2-7, with 8 nucleotides matching TRBD1. The germline V gene encodes CDR1 MNHNS and CDR2 SASEGT. This CDR3 has 14 amino acids. V dropped 6 bases and J dropped 7; count of bases not matched to a gene: 11. The CDR3 region is CASSLGQANSEQYF. CDR3 nucleotides: TGTGCCAGCAGCTTGGGACAGGCTAACTCTGAGCAGTACTTC.

The rearrangement joins TRBV5-4 to TRBJ1-1; TRBD1 might be the D (6 bases). V was pared by 1 base and J by 5 bases, with 12 bases between. The V gene's germline CDR1 is SGHNT and CDR2 YYREEE (reference sequence). The CDR3 totals 14 residues. The CDR3 is CASSLQGKSTEAFF. The CDR3 DNA reads TGTGCCAGCAGCTTGCAGGGGAAGAGTACTGAAGCTTTCTTT.

V and J are TRBV5-1 and TRBJ2-3; TRBD2 agrees at 8 bases. Germline V gene lookup returns CDR1 SGHRS and CDR2 YFSETQ. The CDR3 covers 17 residues. Trimming at V came to 4 bases and at J to 6 bases, leaving 16 bases not matched to a gene. This CDR3 reads CASSGGWASGFFDTQYF. DNA for the CDR3: TGCGCCAGCAGCGGGGGCTGGGCTAGCGGGTTCTTTGATACGCAGTATTTT. The whole variable domain, remainder taken from reference TRBV5-1 and TRBJ2-3, is KAGVTQTPRYLIKTRGQQVTLSCSPISGHRSVSWYQQTPGQGLQFLFEYFSETQRNKGNFPGRFSGRQFSNSRSEMNVSTLELGDSALYLCASSGGWASGFFDTQYFGPGTRLTVL.

The rearrangement uses TRBV7-2 and TRBJ2-6; TRBD1 or TRBD2 may be the D gene (5 bases each). The CDR3 contains 11 residues. Trimming removed 1 base at V and 16 bases at J, with 8 bases between. CDR1 and CDR2 (germline): SGHTA, FQGNSA. The chain's CDR3 is CASSLVGVLTF. CDR3 DNA: TGTGCCAGCAGCTTAGTGGGGGTGCTGACTTTC.

Worth noting for this clone: The same CDR3 can be traced to other DNA sequences in this sample. The chain links TRBV20-1 to TRBJ2-5; D is unclear. V gave up 1 base and J gave up 5 bases, with 5 bases separating them. CDR1 is DFQATT and CDR2 is SNEGSKA in the germline V gene (reference sequence). The CDR3 contains 11 residues. CDR3 loop: CSARVVETQYF. CDR3 in DNA: TGCAGTGCTAGAGTAGTTGAGACCCAGTACTTC.

The chain couples TRBV30 to TRBJ2-3; D remains ambiguous. CDR1 GTSNPN and CDR2 SVGIG come from the germline V gene (reference sequence). Trimming stripped 2 bases from V and 2 bases from J, with 11 bases between. The CDR3 has 14 amino acids. DNA of the CDR3: TGTGCCTGGAGTAGCGAGGCACTCACAGATACGCAGTATTTT. Translating it yields CAWSSEALTDTQYF.